These T cell receptor beta chains were read from a single sample in a study of identical twins. TCRdb recomputed calls from the 5' RACE reads with MiXCR, one row per CDR3 protein. The profile shows about 1.7 million distinct CDR3 sequences, more than 30% of them singletons. Sequenced sample: cord blood. All receptors come from a newborn girl in good health. Both conserved end residues are trimmed from each CDR3.

V gene,CDR3 length,CDR3 protein
TRBV11-2,13,ASSRRGTTSYEQY
TRBV20-1,12,SAAAAANLYEQY
TRBV28,13,ASSLGAGGGTEAF
TRBV7-9,12,SSSLVGSQETQY
TRBV30,6,GNSPLH
TRBV20-1,14,SARDRVGTDQETQY
TRBV4-2,13,ASSQVRGPYNEQF
TRBV10-3,16,AISEGLEGIAGSYEQY
TRBV29-1,12,SVVPGQGLREQY
TRBV19,14,ASIPQGVGPYNEQF
TRBV5-4,13,ASSPQRTAHYTQY
TRBV20-1,13,SATSPSGYSYEQY
TRBV12-3/TRBV12-4,14,ASSKSRGLGNEKLF
TRBV21-1,16,ASSKAPRTSGEDNEQF
TRBV20-1,11,SARPGNLYEQY
TRBV3-1,10,ASSQEGLEQF
TRBV7-9,9,ASSLEFTQY
TRBV5-1,12,ASRGDDLTAEAF
TRBV29-1,12,SVEWDRTNYGCT
TRBV13,10,ASRVRTSGGY
TRBV7-2,13,ASSSRRGNSYEQY
TRBV7-2,14,ASSLLLLATYNEQY
TRBV20-1,8,SGQGETQY
TRBV12-3/TRBV12-4,15,ASSPRWAGLSNQPQH
TRBV28,11,ASRSKGPLEQY
TRBV2,12,ASQGLAGAQTQY
TRBV6-1,12,ASSEMVQGNGYT
TRBV20-1,11,SARQTSNQPQH
TRBV25-1,8,ASCTDTQY
TRBV12-3/TRBV12-4,12,ASSWTSGIYEQY
TRBV3-1,11,ASSPSRPYGYT
TRBV20-1,10,SARVSNQPQH